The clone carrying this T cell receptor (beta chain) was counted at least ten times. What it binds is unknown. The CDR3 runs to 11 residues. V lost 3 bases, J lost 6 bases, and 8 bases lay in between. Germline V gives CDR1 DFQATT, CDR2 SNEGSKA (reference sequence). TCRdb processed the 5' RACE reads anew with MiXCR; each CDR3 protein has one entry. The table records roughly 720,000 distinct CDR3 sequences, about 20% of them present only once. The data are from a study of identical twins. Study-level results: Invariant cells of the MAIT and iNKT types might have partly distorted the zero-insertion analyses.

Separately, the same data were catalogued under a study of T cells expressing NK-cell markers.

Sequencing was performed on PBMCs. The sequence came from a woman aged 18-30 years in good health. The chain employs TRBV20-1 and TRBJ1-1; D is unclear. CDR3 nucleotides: TGCAGTGCTAGCGGGGTGGCTGAAGCTTTCTTT. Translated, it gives CSASGVAEAFF.